These 25 T cell receptor gamma chains came from one sample sequenced in a study of intestinal T cells in coeliac disease (dated by TCRdb to about 2020). For each case, genomic DNA was extracted from ten 5-um FFPE scrolls with the QIAamp DNA FFPE tissue kit. The library was obtained by multiplex PCR. Sequencing used an Ion Torrent PGM. TRG repertoires were amplified from 150 to 250 ng of biopsy DNA using the LymphoTrack kit, whose primers carry Illumina adapters. TCRdb recomputed clones from the public reads with CATT; identical DNA rows were then combined. Within this sample are fewer than 800 gamma-chain clones, with 50% of them counted one time only. The top ten clonotypes cover over 15% of the sample. Sequencing used a duodenal biopsy. The receptor set was obtained from a human donor with celiac disease.

This chain uses TRGV3 with TRGJ1 or TRGJ2. CDR1 is VTNTFY, CDR2 YDVSTARD, per germline (reference sequence). V lost 1 base and J lost 12; bases outside the gene matches: 18. This CDR3 contains 15 residues. In nucleotides, the CDR3 is TGTGCCACCTGGGACAGTACACAACCCGGCCCCACGAAACTCTTT. This gives the protein CATWDSTQPGPTKLF.

This clone is hyperexpanded in the sample. The V call is TRGV3, the J call TRGJP2. V trimming: 3 bases; J trimming: 10 bases; junction bases outside the gene matches: 2. Germline V CDR1 and CDR2: VTNTFY, YDVSTARD (reference sequence). The CDR3 consists of 11 residues. The CDR3 loop reads CATWDSWIKTF. For the CDR3, the DNA is TGTGCCACCTGGGACTCTTGGATCAAGACGTTT.

The rearrangement uses TRGV4 and TRGJ1 or TRGJ2. V was pared by 4 bases and J by 0 bases, with 9 bases of the junction left unmatched. The CDR3 runs to 15 residues. Germline V gene sequence: CDR1 EGSTGY, CDR2 YDSYTSSV. The CDR3: CATWDYISNYYKKLF. CDR3 in DNA: TGTGCCACCTGGGACTACATTTCGAATTATTATAAGAAACTCTTT.

Concerning this clone: One end of the junction varies from germline; a read error may be responsible. The V call is TRGV3, the J call TRGJ1 or TRGJ2. The CDR3 contains 12 residues. In germline, CDR1 is VTNTFY, CDR2 YDVSTARD (reference sequence). As DNA, the CDR3 is TGTGCCACTTGGGGGAATTATTATAAGAAACTCTTT. Amino acids: CATWGNYYKKLF.

CDR3 sequence (DNA): TGTGCCACCTGGGACCTAACGGGAAGAAAACTCTTT. Its translation is CATWDLTGRKLF. The chain links TRGV4 to TRGJ1 or TRGJ2. Germline V gene lookup returns CDR1 EGSTGY and CDR2 YDSYTSSV. After removal of 4 bases from V and 13 bases from J, the junction contained 13 bases not matched to a gene. The CDR3 loop spans 12 amino acids.

J is TRGJ1 or TRGJ2 and V is TRGV9. CDR1 and CDR2 (germline): GITISATS, ISYDGTV (reference sequence). This CDR3 region has 11 residues. V lost 5 bases, J lost 4 bases, and 2 bases stayed unmatched. The CDR3: CALWGYYKKLF. The CDR3 DNA reads as TGTGCCTTGTGGGGCTATTATAAGAAACTCTTT.

This clone showed up just a few times. A much larger clone lies a single base off, so this may be a read error. This chain links TRGV2 with TRGJP2. Germline V gives CDR1 EGSNGY, CDR2 YDSYNSKV. The CDR3 is made up of 16 amino acids. Here the CDR3 reads CATWGGLELADWIKTF. The CDR3 coding sequence is TGTGCCACCTGGGGCGGGCTTGAGTTGGCTGATTGGATCAAGACGTTT.

Points on this clone: Other DNA sequences within the sample encode an identical CDR3. The rearrangement uses TRGV8 and TRGJP1. This CDR3 has 19 residues. The ends lost 10 bases at V and 0 bases at J; junction bases unmatched: 23. Looked up from germline, CDR1 is VENAVY and CDR2 is YDSYNSRV. DNA of the CDR3: TGTGCCACTGGGATCCCGATAGGGGTGGTGCATACCACTGGTTGGTTCAAGATATTT. Its protein product is CATGIPIGVVHTTGWFKIF.

This chain connects TRGV10 to TRGJ1 or TRGJ2. TRGV10 carries the ORF label, with uncertain function. This CDR3 has 10 residues. V lost 14 bases, J lost 9 bases, and 11 bases stayed unmatched. The CDR3 coding sequence is TGTGCTCGCGTGGAAGCTAAGAAACTCTTT. This sequence encodes CARVEAKKLF.

CDR3 region: CATWESLPPLGWFKIF. DNA for the CDR3: TGTGCCACCTGGGAGTCGTTGCCGCCACTTGGTTGGTTCAAGATATTT. The chain joins TRGV2 to TRGJP1. The trim removed 4 bases at V and 7 bases at J, leaving 15 bases unmatched. The CDR3 length is 16 residues. Germline V gene lookup returns CDR1 EGSNGY and CDR2 YDSYNSKV.

This clone is categorized as large. The gene calls are TRGV2 and TRGJ1 or TRGJ2. In germline, CDR1 is EGSNGY, CDR2 YDSYNSKV. V shed 1 base, J shed 8 bases, and the junction held 2 bases outside the gene matches. This CDR3 is 11 amino acids long. The CDR3 DNA follows: TGTGCCACCTGGGACGGCCATAAGAAACTCTTT. This gives the protein CATWDGHKKLF.

The V gene is TRGV10, the J gene TRGJP1. TRGV10 is flagged as an ORF with uncertain function. J was trimmed by 3 bases and V by 8 bases; bases with no gene match: 19. The CDR3 runs 18 residues. In DNA form, the CDR3 reads TGTGCTGCGTGGGATTCGCGTGGAAGGGCGCCCACTGGTTGGTTCAAGATATTT. This sequence encodes CAAWDSRGRAPTGWFKIF.

The chain combines TRGV10 with TRGJP1. TRGV10 is an ORF, and what it does is uncertain. Losses at the gene ends were 8 bases for V and 1 base for J; bases not matched to a gene: 2. The CDR3 sequence is 13 residues long. The CDR3 sequence: CAAWGTTGWFKIF. DNA for the CDR3: TGTGCTGCGTGGGGTACCACTGGTTGGTTCAAGATATTT.

For the CDR3, the DNA is TGTGCTGCGTGGATACTCTATACACATTATTATAAGAAACTCTTT. This codes for CAAWILYTHYYKKLF. This rearrangement joins TRGV10 to TRGJ1 or TRGJ2. TRGV10 is reported as an ORF; its role is uncertain. The V segment lost 8 bases and the J segment 2 bases; nucleotides outside the gene matches: 13. This CDR3 contains 15 residues.

This clone occurred a few times. The junction differs from germline at one of its ends, possibly a read error. The sample carries other DNA sequences with the same CDR3. This chain connects TRGV8 to TRGJ1 or TRGJ2. The CDR3 runs to 11 residues. Germline CDR1 is VENAVY and CDR2 is YDSYNSRV. This CDR3 is CATWDGYKKLF. In DNA form, the CDR3 reads TGTGCCACCTGGGATGGGTATAAGAAACTCTTC.

Relative to its sample, this clone is large. The chain combines TRGV3 with TRGJ1 or TRGJ2. Unmatched junction bases numbered 7, after V lost 0 bases and J lost 11 bases. CDR3 length: 12 residues. Germline CDR1 is VTNTFY and CDR2 is YDVSTARD (reference sequence). This CDR3 is CATWDRLSEKLF. In DNA, the CDR3 is TGTGCCACCTGGGACAGGCTTTCAGAGAAACTCTTT.

The CDR3 reads CATWDGPVVNWIKTF. The CDR3 nucleotides are TGTGCCACCTGGGACGGGCCTGTAGTGAATTGGATCAAGACGTTT. This chain uses TRGV2 with TRGJP2. The CDR3 runs to 15 residues. Germline V gene sequence: CDR1 EGSNGY, CDR2 YDSYNSKV. V shed 0 bases, J shed 9 bases, and the junction held 10 bases outside the gene matches.

This clone is a singleton in its sample. The rearrangement uses TRGV2 and TRGJP2. Germline CDR1 and CDR2: EGSNGY and YDSYNSKV. J was trimmed by 0 bases and V by 11 bases; bases with no gene match: 21. The CDR3 is 18 residues long. The CDR3 DNA follows: TGTGCCAACCTGGGACGGGCTGTCTCTTATAGTAGTGATTGGATCAAGACGTTT. Translated: CANLGRAVSYSSDWIKTF.

The rearrangement joins TRGV2 to TRGJ1 or TRGJ2. CDR3 size: 14 residues. CDR1 is EGSNGY and CDR2 is YDSYNSKV in the germline V gene. V gave up 5 bases and J gave up 2 bases; unmatched junction bases: 9. The CDR3 nucleotides read TGTGCCACCTGGGGACGGTCATATTATTATAAGAAACTCTTT. The encoded protein is CATWGRSYYYKKLF.

The J gene is TRGJ1 or TRGJ2, the V gene TRGV2. J was trimmed by 8 bases and V by 0 bases; bases with no gene match: 13. This CDR3 comprises 15 residues. Germline V gene data show CDR1 as EGSNGY and CDR2 as YDSYNSKV. CDR3 sequence: CATWDGHKFINKKLF. CDR3 sequence (DNA): TGTGCCACCTGGGACGGGCACAAATTTATTAATAAGAAACTCTTT.

In its sample, this clone was seen a few times. The chain couples TRGV8 to TRGJ1 or TRGJ2. The J segment lost 3 bases and the V segment lost 12 bases, leaving 11 bases of the junction unmatched. This CDR3 is built from 12 residues. The germline gives CDR1 VENAVY, CDR2 YDSYNSRV. The DNA for the CDR3 is TGTGCCGACCTGGGGGGTTATTATAAGAAACTCTTT. Amino acids: CADLGGYYKKLF.

Of note for this clone: Because the CDR3's place on the DNA is in doubt, the DNA is left out and the CDR3 is given as listed by TCRdb. The chain uses TRGV11 and TRGJP1. Being an ORF, TRGV11 has a function that is uncertain. The CDR3 spans 17 residues, counting both ends. The chain's CDR3 is CTTVPAGIRHPVWFKIF.

This chain links TRGV3 with TRGJ1 or TRGJ2. This CDR3 is built from 13 residues. The trim removed 0 bases at V and 10 bases at J, leaving 9 bases unmatched. Germline CDR1 reads VTNTFY; CDR2 reads YDVSTARD (reference sequence). The CDR3 nucleotides read TGTGCCACCTGGGACAGGCCTCGGATAAAGAAACTCTTT. This codes for CATWDRPRIKKLF.

The chain combines TRGV8 with TRGJ1 or TRGJ2. V dropped 5 bases and J dropped 4; count of bases not matched to a gene: 8. The CDR3 is 13 residues long. Germline lookup yields CDR1 VENAVY and CDR2 YDSYNSRV. The CDR3 DNA reads as TGTGCCACCTGGGTCATTCCGTATTATAAGAAACTCTTT. Translating gives CATWVIPYYKKLF.

Within the sample, this clone is large. The chain links TRGV8 to TRGJ1 or TRGJ2. The germline gives CDR1 VENAVY, CDR2 YDSYNSRV. The V segment lost 0 bases and the J segment 6 bases; nucleotides outside the gene matches: 2. This CDR3 is 12 amino acids long. CDR3 loop: CATWDRGYKKLF. CDR3 in DNA: TGTGCCACCTGGGATAGGGGTTATAAGAAACTCTTT.